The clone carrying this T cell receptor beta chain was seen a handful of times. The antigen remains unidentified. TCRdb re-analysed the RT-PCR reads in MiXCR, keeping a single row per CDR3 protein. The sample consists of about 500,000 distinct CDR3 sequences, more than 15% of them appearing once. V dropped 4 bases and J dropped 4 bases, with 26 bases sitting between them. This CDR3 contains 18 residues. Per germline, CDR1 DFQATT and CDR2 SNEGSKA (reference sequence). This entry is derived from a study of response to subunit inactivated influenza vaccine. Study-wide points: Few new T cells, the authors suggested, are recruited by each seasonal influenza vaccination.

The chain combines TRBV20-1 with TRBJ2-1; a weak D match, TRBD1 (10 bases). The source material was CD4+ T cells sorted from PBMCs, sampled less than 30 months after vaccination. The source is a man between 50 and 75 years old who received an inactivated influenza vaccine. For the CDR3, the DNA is TGCAGTGCTAAGCTGACAGGGGGCCATGCGGGAGGGTACAATGAGCAGTTCTTC. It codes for CSAKLTGGHAGGYNEQFF.